This entry lists 9 T cell receptor beta chains sequenced from one sample in a study of monozygotic twins with inflammatory bowel disease. TCRdb re-called the 5' RACE reads, yielding one record per CDR3 amino acid sequence without DNA. Its listing shows 88,000 or so distinct CDR3 sequences. Sequenced input: blood. These receptors all stem from a human donor with ulcerative colitis or Crohn's disease, or a healthy co-twin of an affected twin (not recorded which).

J is TRBJ2-7 and V is TRBV12-3 or TRBV12-4; the TCRdb call, TRBD2, lacks DNA for checking. The CDR3 length is 14 residues. This CDR3 is CASSQTSGAYEQYF.

The chain carries TRBV6-6 and TRBJ2-7; TCRdb returns TRBD1, unconfirmable since there is no DNA. Germline lookup yields CDR1 MNHNY and CDR2 SVGAGI (reference sequence). CDR3 length: 13 residues. CDR3 sequence: CASAGGAAYEQYF.

This rearrangement joins TRBV12-3 or TRBV12-4 to TRBJ2-1; the TRBD2 assignment by TCRdb is unverifiable without DNA. There are 17 residues in the CDR3. This chain's CDR3 is CASSSDPGGSKVDEQFF.

The rearrangement joins TRBV7-9 to TRBJ2-4. This CDR3 comprises 14 residues. The germline gives CDR1 SEHNR, CDR2 FQNEAQ (reference sequence). CDR3 loop: CASSLGGEGNIQYF.

This chain joins TRBV20-1 and TRBJ2-2; TCRdb returns TRBD1, unconfirmable since there is no DNA. CDR3 length: 15 residues. Germline loops: CDR1 DFQATT, CDR2 SNEGSKA (reference sequence). This CDR3 reads CSAMGQGGNTGELFF.

The chain employs TRBV19 and TRBJ1-2; TCRdb lists TRBD1, though no DNA is available to test this call. CDR1 LNHDA and CDR2 SQIVND come from the germline V gene (reference sequence). The CDR3 contains 13 residues. The CDR3 is CASRSGGSYGYTF.

This chain links TRBV18 with TRBJ1-3; TCRdb picks TRBD1, but there is no DNA to check that call. The germline V gene has CDR1 KGHSH and CDR2 LQKENI. The CDR3 is 16 residues long. This CDR3 reads CASSPGIPSSGNTIYF.

This sequence joins TRBV5-5 and TRBJ2-3. The germline V gene encodes CDR1 SGHKS and CDR2 YYEKEE (reference sequence). CDR3 size: 13 residues. CDR3 in amino acids: CASSSRFGDTQYF. The variable domain in full, completed from reference TRBV5-5 and TRBJ2-3, reads DAGVTQSPTHLIKTRGQQVTLRCSPISGHKSVSWYQQVLGQGPQFIFQYYEKEERGRGNFPDRFSARQFPNYSSELNVNALLLGDSALYLCASSSRFGDTQYFGPGTRLTVL.

The rearrangement links TRBV20-1 to TRBJ2-7; with no DNA, the TCRdb D assignment of TRBD1 cannot be verified. This CDR3 has 13 residues. The germline V gene encodes CDR1 DFQATT and CDR2 SNEGSKA (reference sequence). The CDR3 here is CSARAGAIYEQYF.